Each of the 9 T cell receptor beta chains below was sequenced from the same sample in a study of beta chain features in type 1 diabetes. The study, taken as a whole, reports: Type 1 diabetes patients had moderately but significantly shorter TCRB CDR3s in all four CD4+ subsets.

These TCRs' antigens remain unknown. The study reverse transcribed the entire isolated RNA, so it sequenced expressed TCRB transcripts. Assay used: immunoSEQ multiplex PCR; TCRdb lists only in-frame clones, some missing. The table has around 15,000 clones, around three quarters seen once. Sequenced material: Tregs from blood. These receptor sequences come from a man aged 25-45 years with type 1 diabetes.

The chain has TRBV9 and TRBJ1-5; a weak D match, TRBD1 (6 bases). V was shortened by 0 bases and J by 5 bases, with 6 bases between the two germline ends. This CDR3 comprises 13 residues. Germline V gene data show CDR1 as SGDLS and CDR2 as YYNGEE. The CDR3 bases are TGTGCCAGCAGCGTAGCAGGGGATCAGCCCCAGCATTTT. It yields the protein CASSVAGDQPQHF.

The chain uses TRBV6-5 and TRBJ1-1; the match to TRBD1 covers 7 bases. V lost 6 bases and J lost 5; bases outside the gene matches: 6. The length of the CDR3 is 13 residues. Germline CDR1 reads MNHEY; CDR2 reads SVGAGI. The CDR3 spells CASSLQGRTEAFF. The CDR3 DNA reads TGTGCCAGCAGCCTACAGGGGAGGACTGAAGCTTTCTTT.

V is TRBV6-6 and J is TRBJ1-2; TRBD1 matches 10 bases. CDR3 length: 15 residues. The germline V gene has CDR1 MNHNY and CDR2 SVGAGI (reference sequence). V gave up 5 bases and J gave up 4 bases; unmatched junction bases: 7. This CDR3 reads CASSTRDRGFYGYTF. The CDR3 DNA reads TGTGCCAGCAGTACCCGGGACAGGGGATTCTATGGCTACACCTTC.

The V and J genes are TRBV11-2 and TRBJ2-5; the D is unclear. Trimming took off 1 base at V and 2 bases at J, with 8 bases between the two ends. CDR1 is SGHAT, CDR2 FQNNGV, per germline. The CDR3 runs to 14 residues. Here the CDR3 reads CASSLVRFQETQYF. Here the CDR3 DNA reads TGTGCCAGCAGCTTAGTTCGGTTTCAAGAGACCCAGTACTTC.

This chain uses TRBV5-1 with TRBJ2-2; the D is unclear. V gave up 2 bases and J gave up 0 bases, with 5 bases separating them. The V gene's germline CDR1 is SGHRS and CDR2 YFSETQ. The CDR3 loop spans 14 amino acids. CDR3 protein: CASSFGSNTGELFF. The CDR3 coding sequence is TGCGCCAGCAGCTTCGGGTCGAACACCGGGGAGCTGTTTTTT.

The chain recombines TRBV28 with TRBJ2-1; TRBD2 aligns across 7 bases. Germline loops: CDR1 MDHEN, CDR2 SYDVKM. V shed 2 bases, J shed 7 bases, and the junction held 8 bases outside the gene matches. This CDR3 contains 15 residues. CDR3 DNA sequence: TGTGCCAGCAGTTTAACGGGGGGATCTGGGAATGAGCAGTTCTTC. This gives the protein CASSLTGGSGNEQFF. The full variable domain, rest sourced from reference TRBV28 and TRBJ2-1, is DVKVTQSSRYLVKRTGEKVFLECVQDMDHENMFWYRQDPGLGLRLIYFSYDVKMKEKGDIPEGYSVSREKKERFSLILESASTNQTSMYLCASSLTGGSGNEQFFGPGTRLTVL.

This chain links TRBV27 with TRBJ2-5, with 14 bases matching TRBD2. V gave up 3 bases and J gave up 5 bases; unmatched junction bases: 8. The germline CDR1 and CDR2 sequences are MNHEY and SMNVEV (reference sequence). There are 17 residues in the CDR3. The CDR3 reads CASSFRGTSGRRETQYF. The CDR3 DNA is TGTGCCAGCAGTTTTAGGGGGACTAGCGGGAGACGGGAGACCCAGTACTTC.

The V call is TRBV5-1, the J call TRBJ2-1; 8 nucleotides line up with TRBD1. Germline loops: CDR1 SGHRS, CDR2 YFSETQ. V shed 5 bases and J 9 bases; nucleotides not matched to a gene: 7. The CDR3 is 13 amino acids. CDR3 sequence (DNA): TGCGCCAGCAGGCTCGGACAGGGTACTGAGCAGTTCTTC. It yields the protein CASRLGQGTEQFF.

Only a few counts were recorded for this clone. The rearrangement links TRBV5-1 to TRBJ2-5; TRBD2 might be the D (7 bases). Between the trimmed V and J ends, which lost 6 bases and 3 bases, there was a span of 18 bases. CDR1 is SGHRS and CDR2 is YFSETQ in the germline V gene. The CDR3 runs 15 residues. CDR3 nucleotide sequence: TGCGCCAGCACCATTCGAGGGGGGGCTGAAGAGACCCAGTACTTC. Translation gives CASTIRGGAEETQYF.